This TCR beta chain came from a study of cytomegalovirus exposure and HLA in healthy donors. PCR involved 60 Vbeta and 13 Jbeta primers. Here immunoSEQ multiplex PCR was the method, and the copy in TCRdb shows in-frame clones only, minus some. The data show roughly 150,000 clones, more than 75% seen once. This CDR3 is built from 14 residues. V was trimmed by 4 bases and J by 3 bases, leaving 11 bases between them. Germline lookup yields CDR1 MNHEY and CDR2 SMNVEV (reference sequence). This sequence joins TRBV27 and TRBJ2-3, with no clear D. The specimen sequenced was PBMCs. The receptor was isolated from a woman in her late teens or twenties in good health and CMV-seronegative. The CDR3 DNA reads TGTGCCAGCAGTTATAACGGTTTAACAGATACGCAGTATTTT. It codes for CASSYNGLTDTQYF.